Described below is a single TCR beta chain sequence and its context. Reverse transcription of about 0.5 to 1 ug RNA was carried out with random hexamers. An immunoSEQ multiplex PCR amplified TCR beta CDR3 over 54 Vbeta and 13 Jbeta. TCRdb reanalysed the immunoSEQ multiplex PCR reads using MiXCR and keeps one entry per CDR3 protein. The sample has 71,000 or so distinct CDR3 sequences; 93% are singletons. This sample was included in a study of CD8 T cells in Susac syndrome. TEMRA cells were enriched by FACS, and CD4+ and CD8+ T cells were negatively isolated. The germline V gene has CDR1 MNHEY and CDR2 SMNVEV (reference sequence). This CDR3 contains 16 residues. V lost 4 bases, J lost 7 bases, and 17 bases lay in between.

The TCR was taken from a human donor with Susac syndrome. V usage is TRBV27 and J usage is TRBJ1-6; maybe TRBD1 (6 bases). The sample comprised CD4+ T cells from PBMCs. The CDR3 nucleotides read TGTGCCAGCAGTTCCCCTGGTGGGACACCGAATTCACCCCTCCACTTT. This gives the protein CASSSPGGTPNSPLHF.